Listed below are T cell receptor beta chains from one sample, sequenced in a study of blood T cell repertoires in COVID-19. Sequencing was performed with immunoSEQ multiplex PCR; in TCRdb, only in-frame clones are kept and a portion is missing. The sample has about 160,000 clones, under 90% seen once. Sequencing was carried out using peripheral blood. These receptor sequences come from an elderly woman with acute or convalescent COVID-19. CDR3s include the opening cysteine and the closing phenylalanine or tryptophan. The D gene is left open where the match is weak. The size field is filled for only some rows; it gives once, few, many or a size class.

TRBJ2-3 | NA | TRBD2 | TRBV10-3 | TGTGCCATCAGTGCCGCTAGCGGGGGGTCAGATACGCAGTATTTT | CAISAASGGSDTQYF
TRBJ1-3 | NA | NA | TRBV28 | TGTGCCAGCAGTTTAGGACTGATAGGAAACACCATATATTTT | CASSLGLIGNTIYF
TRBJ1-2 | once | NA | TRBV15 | TGTGCCACCAGCAGAGGCGGGGGTACAAACTATGGCTACACCTTC | CATSRGGGTNYGYTF
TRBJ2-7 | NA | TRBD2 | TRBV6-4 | TGTGCCCGAAGACTAGCGGTCTACGAGCAGTACTTC | CARRLAVYEQYF
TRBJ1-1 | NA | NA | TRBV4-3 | TGCGCCAGCAGCCAAGATACGGGCAGGGACTTACTTCACCTGAACACTGAAGCTTTCTTT | CASSQDTGRDLLHLNTEAFF
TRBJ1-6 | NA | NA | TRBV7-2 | TGTGCCAGCAGCCTACAGGGTCGATCACCCCTCCACTTT | CASSLQGRSPLHF
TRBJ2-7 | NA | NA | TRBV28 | TGTGCCAGCCTACGTAGGTTGGACAGATCTTCCTACGAGCAGTACTTC | CASLRRLDRSSYEQYF
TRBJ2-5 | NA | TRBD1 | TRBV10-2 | TGCGCCAGCAGTGGGACAGGGGGCGGACTGGAGACCCAGTACTTC | CASSGTGGGLETQYF
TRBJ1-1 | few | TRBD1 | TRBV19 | TGTGCCAGTAGTACGTATAAGACAGGGTCGTACACTGAAGCTTTCTTT | CASSTYKTGSYTEAFF
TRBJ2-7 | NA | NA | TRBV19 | TGTGCCAGTACCGATGGGAGTGGCACCGACTACGAGCAGTACTTC | CASTDGSGTDYEQYF
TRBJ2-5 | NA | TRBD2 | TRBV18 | TGTGCCAGCTCACCCGGGACTAGGCAAGAGACCCAGTACTTC | CASSPGTRQETQYF
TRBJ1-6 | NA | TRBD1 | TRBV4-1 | TGCGCCAGCAGCCAAGGACGGGACAAGGGGGCTAATTCACCCCTCCACTTT | CASSQGRDKGANSPLHF
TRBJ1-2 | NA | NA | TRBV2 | TGTGCCAGCAGGGAATACGGGACAATCTATGGCTACACCTTC | CASREYGTIYGYTF
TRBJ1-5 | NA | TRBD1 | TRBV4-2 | TGTGCCAGCAGCCAAGATCGAGAGCAGGCAGGGGGGCCCCAGCATTTT | CASSQDREQAGGPQHF
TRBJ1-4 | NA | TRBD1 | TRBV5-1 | TGCGCCAGCAGCTTTGAACAGGGGGCGCGTGGTGAAAAACTGTTTTTT | CASSFEQGARGEKLFF
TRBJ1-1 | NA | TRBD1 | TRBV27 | TGTGCCAGCAGTCCAGGGACAGGGGTCTCCCGGGACACTGAAGCTTTCTTT | CASSPGTGVSRDTEAFF
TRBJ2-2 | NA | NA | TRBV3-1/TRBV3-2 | TGTGCCAGCAGCCTTCTCACTAGGAACACCGGGGAGCTGTTTTTT | CASSLLTRNTGELFF